This TCR beta chain was observed in a study of OX40 agonist ivuxolimab in advanced cancers. Across the study: Past anti-PD-1, anti-PD-L1 or anti-CTLA-4 therapy was accepted, and approximately 40% had received some. Whole-study findings and limits: The authors also found low normalized T-cell clonal expansion in some nonresponders.

Peripheral blood came from all dose cohorts at three timepoints. Worth noting for this clone: Its specificity is not known.

Here immunoSEQ multiplex PCR was the method, and the copy in TCRdb shows in-frame clones only, minus some. The data contain tens of thousands of clones, around 90% of them seen just once; the ten biggest clones take up roughly 9.7%. This sequence originates from an adult with an advanced solid tumor such as melanoma, head and neck, liver or kidney cancer. The sequenced sample was CD4+ or CD8+ T cells sorted from blood, obtained in a trial of the OX40 agonist ivuxolimab.

The CDR3 spells CASSDANLPTEQFF. The CDR3 DNA sequence: TGTGCCAGCAGTGACGCGAATCTACCCACTGAGCAGTTCTTC. The J gene is TRBJ2-1, the V gene TRBV2; unclear D gene. The CDR3 has 14 amino acids. CDR1 is SNHLY and CDR2 is FYNNEI in the germline V gene. V lost 3 bases and J lost 9, with 15 bases in between.